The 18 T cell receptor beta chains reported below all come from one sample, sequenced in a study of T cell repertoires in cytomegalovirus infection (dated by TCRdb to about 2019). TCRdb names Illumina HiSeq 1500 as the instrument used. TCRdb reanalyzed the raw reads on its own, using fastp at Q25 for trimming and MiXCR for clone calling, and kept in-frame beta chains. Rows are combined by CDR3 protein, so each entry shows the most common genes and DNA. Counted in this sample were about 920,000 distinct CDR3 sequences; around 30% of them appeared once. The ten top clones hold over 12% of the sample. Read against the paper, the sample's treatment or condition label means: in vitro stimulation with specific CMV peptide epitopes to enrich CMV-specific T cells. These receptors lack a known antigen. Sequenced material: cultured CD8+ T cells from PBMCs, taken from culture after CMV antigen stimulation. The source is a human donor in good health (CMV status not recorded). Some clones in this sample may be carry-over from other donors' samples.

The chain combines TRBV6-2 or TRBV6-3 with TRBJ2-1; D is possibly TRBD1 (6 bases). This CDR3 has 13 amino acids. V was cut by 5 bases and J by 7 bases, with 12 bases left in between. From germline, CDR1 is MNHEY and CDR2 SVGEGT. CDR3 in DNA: TGTGCCAGCAGTCCTGGACAGATAAATGAGCAGTTCTTC. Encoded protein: CASSPGQINEQFF.

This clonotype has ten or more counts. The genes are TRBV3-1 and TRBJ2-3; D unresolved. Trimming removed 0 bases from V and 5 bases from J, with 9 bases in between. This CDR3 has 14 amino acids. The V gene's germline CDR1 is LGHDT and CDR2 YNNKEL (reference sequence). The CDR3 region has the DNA TGTGCCAGCAGCCAAGATATAGCAGGAGATACGCAGTATTTT. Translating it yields CASSQDIAGDTQYF.

The CDR3 loop is CASSQRAGGIGTDTQYF. Here the CDR3 DNA reads TGCGCCAGCAGCCAGAGAGCGGGGGGGATCGGCACAGATACGCAGTATTTT. The chain employs TRBV4-1 and TRBJ2-3; 10 bases line up with TRBD2. CDR1 is MGHRA and CDR2 is YSYEKL in the germline V gene. The CDR3 has 17 amino acids. Trimming removed 3 bases from V and 1 base from J; junction bases left unmatched: 7.

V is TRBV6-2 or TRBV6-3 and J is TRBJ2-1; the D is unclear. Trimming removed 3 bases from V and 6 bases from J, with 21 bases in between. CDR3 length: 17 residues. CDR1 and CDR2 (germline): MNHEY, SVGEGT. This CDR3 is CASSYAPLSSSGNEQFF. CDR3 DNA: TGTGCCAGCAGTTATGCCCCCCTCTCTAGTTCAGGCAATGAGCAGTTCTTC.

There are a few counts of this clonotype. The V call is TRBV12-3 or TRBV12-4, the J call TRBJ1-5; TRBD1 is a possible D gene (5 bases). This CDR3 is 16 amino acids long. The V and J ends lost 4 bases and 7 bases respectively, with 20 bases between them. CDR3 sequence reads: CASSSVPGGGVQPQHF. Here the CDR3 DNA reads TGTGCCAGCAGTTCCGTCCCAGGAGGAGGGGTGCAGCCCCAGCATTTT.

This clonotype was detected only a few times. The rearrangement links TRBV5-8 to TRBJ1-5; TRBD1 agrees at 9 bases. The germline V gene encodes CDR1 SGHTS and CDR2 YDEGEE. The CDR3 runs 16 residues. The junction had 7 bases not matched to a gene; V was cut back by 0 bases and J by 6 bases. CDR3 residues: CASSLVGTGLGQPQHF. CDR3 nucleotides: TGTGCCAGCAGCTTGGTGGGGACAGGGCTGGGTCAGCCCCAGCATTTT.

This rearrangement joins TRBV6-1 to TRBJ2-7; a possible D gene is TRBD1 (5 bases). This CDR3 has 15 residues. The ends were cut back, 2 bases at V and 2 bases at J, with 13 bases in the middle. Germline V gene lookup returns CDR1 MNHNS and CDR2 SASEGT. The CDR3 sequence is CASSEKGPHAYEQYF. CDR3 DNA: TGTGCCAGCAGTGAAAAGGGGCCCCACGCCTACGAGCAGTACTTC.

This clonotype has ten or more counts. The CDR3 DNA reads as TGTGCCAGCAGCTTAGCGAGAGGCTATGAGTACAATGAGCAGTTCTTC. This sequence encodes CASSLARGYEYNEQFF. The chain is built from TRBV7-2 and TRBJ2-1; no reliable D call. Germline V gene sequence: CDR1 SGHTA, CDR2 FQGNSA. This CDR3 region has 16 residues. Trimming took off 0 bases at V and 4 bases at J, with 13 bases between the two ends. Variable domain in full (rest from reference TRBV7-2 and TRBJ2-1): GAGVSQSPSNKVTEKGKDVELRCDPISGHTALYWYRQSLGQGLEFLIYFQGNSAPDKSGLPSDRFSAERTGGSVSTLTIQRTQQEDSAVYLCASSLARGYEYNEQFFGPGTRLTVL.

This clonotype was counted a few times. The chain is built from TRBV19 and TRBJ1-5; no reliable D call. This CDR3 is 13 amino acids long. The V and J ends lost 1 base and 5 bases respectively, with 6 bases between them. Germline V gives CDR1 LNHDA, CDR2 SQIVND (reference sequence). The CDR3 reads CASSIAAHQPQHF. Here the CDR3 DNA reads TGTGCCAGTAGTATAGCGGCCCATCAGCCCCAGCATTTT.

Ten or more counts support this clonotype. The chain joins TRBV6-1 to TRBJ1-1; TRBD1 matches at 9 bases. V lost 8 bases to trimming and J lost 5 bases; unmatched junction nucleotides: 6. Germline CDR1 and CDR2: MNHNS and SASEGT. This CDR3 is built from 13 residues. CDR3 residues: CASGPGTGTEAFF. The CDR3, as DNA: TGTGCCAGCGGGCCCGGGACAGGGACTGAAGCTTTCTTT.

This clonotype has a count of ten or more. The CDR3 DNA sequence: TGTGCCAGCAGCTTAGCGCAGGTCGGCGAAGGCAGGGTCCAAGAGACCCAGTACTTC. It encodes CASSLAQVGEGRVQETQYF. The rearrangement links TRBV7-2 to TRBJ2-5, with D perhaps matching TRBD1 (5 bases). The CDR3 spans 19 residues. Germline CDR1 and CDR2: SGHTA and FQGNSA. V was shortened by 0 bases and J by 1 base, with 21 bases between the two germline ends.

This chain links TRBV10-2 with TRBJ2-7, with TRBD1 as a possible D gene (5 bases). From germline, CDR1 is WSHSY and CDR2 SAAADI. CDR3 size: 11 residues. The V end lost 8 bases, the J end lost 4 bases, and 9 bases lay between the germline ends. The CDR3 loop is CASQGDYEQYF. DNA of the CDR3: TGCGCCAGCCAAGGGGATTACGAGCAGTACTTC.

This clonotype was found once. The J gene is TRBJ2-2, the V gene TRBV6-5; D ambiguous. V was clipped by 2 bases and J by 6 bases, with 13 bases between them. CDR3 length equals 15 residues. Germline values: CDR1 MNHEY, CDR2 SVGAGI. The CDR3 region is CASSYEVGDAGELFF. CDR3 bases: TGTGCCAGCAGTTACGAGGTCGGTGACGCCGGGGAGCTGTTTTTT.

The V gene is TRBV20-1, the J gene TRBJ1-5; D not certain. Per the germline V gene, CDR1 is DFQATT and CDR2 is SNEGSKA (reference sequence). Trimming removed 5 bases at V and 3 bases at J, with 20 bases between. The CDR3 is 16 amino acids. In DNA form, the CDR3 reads TGCAGTGCTTTCGAGGTCGGGTACAGCCCCAATCAGCCCCAGCATTTT. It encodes CSAFEVGYSPNQPQHF.

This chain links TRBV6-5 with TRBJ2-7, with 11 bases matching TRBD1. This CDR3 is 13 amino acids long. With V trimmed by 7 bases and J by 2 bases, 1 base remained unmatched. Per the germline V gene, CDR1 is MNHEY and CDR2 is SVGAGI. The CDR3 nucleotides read TGTGCCAGCAAGGGACAGGGGGCCTACGAGCAGTACTTC. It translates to CASKGQGAYEQYF.

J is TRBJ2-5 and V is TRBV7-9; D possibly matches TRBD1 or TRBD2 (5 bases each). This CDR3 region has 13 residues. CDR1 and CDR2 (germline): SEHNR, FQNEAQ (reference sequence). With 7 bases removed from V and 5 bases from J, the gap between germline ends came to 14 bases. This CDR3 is CASTPVGDETQYF. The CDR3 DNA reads TGTGCCAGCACCCCCGTGGGGGACGAGACCCAGTACTTC.

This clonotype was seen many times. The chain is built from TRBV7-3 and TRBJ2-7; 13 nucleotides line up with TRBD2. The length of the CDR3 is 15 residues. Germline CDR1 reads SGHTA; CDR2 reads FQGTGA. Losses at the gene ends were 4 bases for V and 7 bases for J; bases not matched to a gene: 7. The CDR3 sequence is CASSSRLAGGREQYV. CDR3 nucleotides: TGTGCCAGCAGCTCCCGACTAGCGGGGGGTCGGGAGCAGTACGTC.

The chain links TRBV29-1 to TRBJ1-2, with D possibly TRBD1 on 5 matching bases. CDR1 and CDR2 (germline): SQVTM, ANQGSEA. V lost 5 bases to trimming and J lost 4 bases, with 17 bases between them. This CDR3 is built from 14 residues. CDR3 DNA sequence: TGCAGCGTTCCAGACGCAGGGCGTTCCTATGGCTACACCTTC. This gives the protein CSVPDAGRSYGYTF.